This T cell receptor (beta chain) was captured by sequencing in a study of CD8 T cells in Susac syndrome (dated by TCRdb to 2018 to 2020). In the study overall: Among the sequenced Susac syndrome patients, more than 5 had clinically active disease and fewer than 10 were in clinical remission. At the time of blood withdrawal, Susac syndrome patients were either therapy-naive, taking corticosteroids (with some also receiving IVIg), or on IVIg alone. The study used repertoire sequencing to test whether antigen drove CD8+ T cell activation and differentiation in Susac syndrome. On the study overall, not on this receptor specifically: In the CD4+ T cell repertoire of Susac syndrome patients, clonal expansion was not detected. The number of individuals in the TCR sequencing and HLA analysis was acknowledged as relatively small.

This clonotype occurred once. It has no known antigen specificity. Base quality data are lacking; no much larger clone is found one base away. A single read makes a weak case. Peripheral blood CD8+ and CD4+ T cells from healthy donors, Susac syndrome patients and multiple sclerosis patients were profiled using high-throughput TCR beta sequencing. Susac syndrome patients met recently defined diagnostic criteria for definite or probable disease. Bulk CD8+ and CD4+ T cells were purified by magnetic negative isolation, while CD8+ TEMRA cells were enriched using FACS. Blood was collected in EDTA tubes and processed within 24 hours, with PBMCs isolated through density gradient centrifugation. PBMCs destined for TCR sequencing were cryopreserved in liquid nitrogen and later thawed in a 37 °C water bath. A purity of at least 90% was achieved for sorted or isolated CD4+, CD8+ and CD8+ TEMRA cells. RNA was extracted using the RNeasy kit, and about 0.45 to 1 ug of the RNA was reverse transcribed with random hexamers. The immunoSEQ multiplex PCR assay, which covers 54 Vbeta and 13 Jbeta segments, was used to amplify TCR beta CDR3 regions. PCR amplification bias was corrected by using a synthetic template baseline for primer optimization and computational correction. As for how the authors treated the data: Only productive sequences were kept, with reads annotated to V, D and J genes according to IMGT and analyzed in immunoSEQ Analyzer. Clonality was calculated as one minus the Shannon entropy normalized by log2 of the number of productive unique sequences. Public and private clones were assessed among the 100 most prevalent clones of each patient and control. Clones were defined as Susac-specific if absent from the healthy and MS cohorts, from 1052 published viral clones and from other ImmuneACCESS disease sequences. The public reads were quality trimmed at Q25 with fastp and then assembled into clones with MiXCR by TCRdb, keeping productive beta chains. Every entry covers one CDR3 protein and lists the most common genes and DNA from its rows. None of the V and J calls come from the authors' own analysis; TCRdb made them. Present in this sample are some 170,000 distinct CDR3 sequences, around 94% of which were seen just once. The top ten clones comprise 0.095% to 0.1% of the sample.

Its CDR3 holds 17 amino acids, cysteine through phenylalanine. Only the CDR3 portion is preserved as DNA: 51 bases, with reading frame beginning at the first base. Trimmed from V: 0 bases; trimmed from J: 4 bases; junction bases lacking a gene match: 9. The germline V gene yields SGHTA for CDR1 and FQGTGA for CDR2. The sequence was obtained from a human donor with Susac syndrome. The sequenced material came from CD4+ T cells from PBMCs. The sequence joins TRBV7-3 to TRBJ2-5, with 9 middle bases fitting TRBD2. CDR3 sequence: CASSLTGIAGVRETQYF. The DNA sequence is given as TGTGCCAGCAGCTTAACTGGGATAGCGGGGGTGCGAGAGACCCAGTACTTC.